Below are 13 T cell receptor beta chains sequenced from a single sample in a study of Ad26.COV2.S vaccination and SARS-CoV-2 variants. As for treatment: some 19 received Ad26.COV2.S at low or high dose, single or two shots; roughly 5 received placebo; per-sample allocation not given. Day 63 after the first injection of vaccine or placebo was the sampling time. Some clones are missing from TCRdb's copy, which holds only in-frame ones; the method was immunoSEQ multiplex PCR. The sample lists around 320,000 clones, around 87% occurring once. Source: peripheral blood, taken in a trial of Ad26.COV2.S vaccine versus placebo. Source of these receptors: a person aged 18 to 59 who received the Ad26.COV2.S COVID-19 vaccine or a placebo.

CDR3 DNA: TGTGCCAGCAGCCATAGCCCGGGCCGCAGCCCCGACATGGGCTACACCTTC. Translated: CASSHSPGRSPDMGYTF. The chain joins TRBV6-2 or TRBV6-3 to TRBJ1-2; D unclear. The V and J ends lost 6 bases and 8 bases respectively, with 28 bases between them. CDR1 and CDR2 from the germline V gene are MNHEY and SVGEGT. The CDR3 runs to 17 residues.

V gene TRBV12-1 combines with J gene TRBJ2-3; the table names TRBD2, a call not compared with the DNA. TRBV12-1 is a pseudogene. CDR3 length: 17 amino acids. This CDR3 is CASSSLAGGRDTDTQYF. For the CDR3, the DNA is TGTGCCAGCAGCTCCCTAGCGGGGGGGCGGGACACAGATACGCAGTATTTT.

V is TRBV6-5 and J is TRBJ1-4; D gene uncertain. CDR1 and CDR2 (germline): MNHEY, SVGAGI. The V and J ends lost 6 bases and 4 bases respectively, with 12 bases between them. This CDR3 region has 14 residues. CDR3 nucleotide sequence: TGTGCCAGCAGCCTTGACGGACGTAATGAAAAACTGTTTTTT. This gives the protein CASSLDGRNEKLFF.

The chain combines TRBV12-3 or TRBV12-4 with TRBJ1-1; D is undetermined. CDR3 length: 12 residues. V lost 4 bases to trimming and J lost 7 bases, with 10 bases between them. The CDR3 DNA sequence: TGTGCCAGCAGTTCAACGGGCGGTGAAGCTTTCTTT. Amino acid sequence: CASSSTGGEAFF.

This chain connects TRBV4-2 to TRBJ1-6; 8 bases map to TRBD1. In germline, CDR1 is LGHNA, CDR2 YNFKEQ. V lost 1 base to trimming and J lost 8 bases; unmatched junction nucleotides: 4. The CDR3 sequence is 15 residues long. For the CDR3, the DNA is TGTGCCAGCAGCCAAGGGACAGGGCGGTATTCACCCCTCCACTTT. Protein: CASSQGTGRYSPLHF.

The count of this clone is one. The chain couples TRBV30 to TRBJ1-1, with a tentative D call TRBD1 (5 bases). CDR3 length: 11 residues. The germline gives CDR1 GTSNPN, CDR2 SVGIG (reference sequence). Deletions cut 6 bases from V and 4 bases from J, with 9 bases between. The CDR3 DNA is TGTGCCTGCGAAAGGGGCACTGAAGCTTTCTTT. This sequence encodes CACERGTEAFF.

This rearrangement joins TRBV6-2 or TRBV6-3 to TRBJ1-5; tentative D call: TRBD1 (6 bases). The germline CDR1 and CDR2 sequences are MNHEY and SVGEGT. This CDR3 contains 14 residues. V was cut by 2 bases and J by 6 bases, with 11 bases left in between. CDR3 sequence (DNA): TGTGCCAGCAGTTACAAAGGGGGTAGTCAGCCCCAGCATTTT. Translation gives CASSYKGGSQPQHF.

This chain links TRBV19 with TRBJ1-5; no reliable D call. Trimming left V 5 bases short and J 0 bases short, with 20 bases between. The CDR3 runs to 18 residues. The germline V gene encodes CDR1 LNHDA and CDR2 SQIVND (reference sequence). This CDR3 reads CASSPRTRLRYSNQPQHF. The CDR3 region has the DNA TGTGCCAGTAGTCCTCGGACCAGGCTGAGATATAGCAATCAGCCCCAGCATTTT.

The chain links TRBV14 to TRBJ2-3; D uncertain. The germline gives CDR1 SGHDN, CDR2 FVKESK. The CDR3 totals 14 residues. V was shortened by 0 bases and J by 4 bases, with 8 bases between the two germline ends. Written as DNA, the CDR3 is TGTGCCAGCAGCCAAGATCAAACACCAGATACGCAGTATTTT. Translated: CASSQDQTPDTQYF.

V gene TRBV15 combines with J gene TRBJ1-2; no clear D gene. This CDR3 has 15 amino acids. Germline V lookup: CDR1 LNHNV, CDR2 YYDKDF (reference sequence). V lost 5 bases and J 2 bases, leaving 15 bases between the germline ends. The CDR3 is CATSEFRYLNYGYTF. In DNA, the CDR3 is TGTGCCACCAGCGAGTTTCGCTACCTAAACTATGGCTACACCTTC.

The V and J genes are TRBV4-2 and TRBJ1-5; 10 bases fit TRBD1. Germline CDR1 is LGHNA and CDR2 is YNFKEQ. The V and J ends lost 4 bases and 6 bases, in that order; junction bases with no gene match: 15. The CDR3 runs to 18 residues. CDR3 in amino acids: CASSPKRGTGERGQPQHF. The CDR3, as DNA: TGTGCCAGCAGCCCCAAGAGGGGGACAGGGGAAAGGGGTCAGCCCCAGCATTTT.

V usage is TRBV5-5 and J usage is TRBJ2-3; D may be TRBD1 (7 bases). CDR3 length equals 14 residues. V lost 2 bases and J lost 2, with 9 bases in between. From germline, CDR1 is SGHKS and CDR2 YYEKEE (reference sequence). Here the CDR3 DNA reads TGTGCCAGCAGCTTCAGGGGGGACACAGATACGCAGTATTTT. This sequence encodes CASSFRGDTDTQYF.

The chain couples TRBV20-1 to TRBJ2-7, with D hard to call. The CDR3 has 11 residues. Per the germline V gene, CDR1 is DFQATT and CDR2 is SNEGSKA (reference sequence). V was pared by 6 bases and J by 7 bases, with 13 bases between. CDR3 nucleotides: TGCAGTGCCACAGAGGTTCTGGAGCAGTACTTC. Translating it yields CSATEVLEQYF.